This note documents a single T cell receptor (beta chain) sequence. Antigen unknown. This specimen comes from a study of beta chain features in type 1 diabetes. Study-level information: Taken together, all samples contributed 107,917,701 examined sorted cells.

General study results and limits: Moderate yet significant TCRB CDR3 shortening was seen in Type 1 diabetes patients in all four CD4+ subsets. Any HLA type influence on TCRB rearrangement was left unresolved here. Researchers caution that PCR might favor shorter templates, equally among patients and controls.

Sorting of CD4+ naive, central memory, regulatory and stem cell-like memory cells was performed via CD45RO/CCR7/CD25/CD127/CD95/CD27. The CDR3 covers 12 residues. Germline V gene data show CDR1 as SNHLY and CDR2 as FYNNEI. V was clipped by 6 bases and J by 7 bases, with 11 bases between them. Sequenced material consisted of expressed TCRB transcripts (all of the isolated RNA was reverse transcribed). Assay used: immunoSEQ multiplex PCR; TCRdb lists only in-frame clones, some missing. There are some 190,000 clones in the sample; approximately 7.8% occur only once, and 0.94% lies in the top ten. The sequence was collected from a middle-aged woman with type 1 diabetes. The sequencing sample was made of central memory CD4+ T cells from blood. The rearrangement joins TRBV2 to TRBJ2-3; possible D gene TRBD1, 6 bases. The chain's CDR3 is CASSRTANTQYF. As DNA, the CDR3 is TGTGCCAGCAGCCGGACAGCGAATACGCAGTATTTT.